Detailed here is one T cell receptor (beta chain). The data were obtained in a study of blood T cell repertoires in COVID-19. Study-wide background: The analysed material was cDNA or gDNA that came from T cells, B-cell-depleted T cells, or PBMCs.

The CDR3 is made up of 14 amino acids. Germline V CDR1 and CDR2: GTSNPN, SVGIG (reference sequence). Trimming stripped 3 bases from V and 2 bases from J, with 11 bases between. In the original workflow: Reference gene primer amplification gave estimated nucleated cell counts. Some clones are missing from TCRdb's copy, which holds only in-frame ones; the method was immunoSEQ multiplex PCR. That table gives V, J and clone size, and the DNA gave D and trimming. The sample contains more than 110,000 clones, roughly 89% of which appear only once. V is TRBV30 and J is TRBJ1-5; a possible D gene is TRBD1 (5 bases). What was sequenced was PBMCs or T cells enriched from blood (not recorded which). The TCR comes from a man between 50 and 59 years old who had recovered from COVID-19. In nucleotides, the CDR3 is TGTGCCTGGAGGACCCAGGGTGGCAATCAGCCCCAGCATTTT. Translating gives CAWRTQGGNQPQHF.